The entry below describes one T cell receptor beta chain. In the PCR, 60 Vbeta and 13 Jbeta primers were used. Sequencing used immunoSEQ multiplex PCR; TCRdb keeps in-frame clones, though not all of them. The table includes approximately 200,000 clones, 82% detected once. This record comes from a study of cytomegalovirus exposure and HLA in healthy donors. Study information: Earlier, some 170 million T cells were analyzed, and 90 million to 120 million unique TCR beta sequences were found among them.

Germline V CDR1 and CDR2: WSHSY, SAAADI. The ends lost 2 bases at V and 3 bases at J; junction bases unmatched: 5. The CDR3 spans 17 residues. This TCR derives from a boy between 2 and 10 years old in good health and CMV-seronegative. Sequenced sample: PBMCs. This chain uses TRBV10-2 with TRBJ2-4; 12 bases map to TRBD2. The CDR3 loop is CASSEGLAGRNKNIQYF. In DNA, the CDR3 is TGCGCCAGCAGTGAGGGACTAGCGGGGCGAAACAAAAACATTCAGTACTTC.